This TCR beta chain stems from a study of T-cell memory formation after mild COVID-19. This clonotype was counted many times. What it binds is not known. Each CDR3 protein gets one entry after TCRdb re-called the 5' RACE reads with MiXCR. There are approximately 300,000 distinct CDR3 sequences in the sample; 15% to 20% occur only once, and roughly 23% lies in the top ten. Study-wide points: Some responding clones appeared in pre-infection memory, suggesting cross-reactive memory joined.

The J segment lost 3 bases and the V segment lost 4 bases, leaving 3 bases of the junction unmatched. In germline, CDR1 is WSHSY, CDR2 SAAADI. This CDR3 is 14 amino acids long. V and J are TRBV10-2 and TRBJ1-5; 7 bases agree with TRBD1. The specimen sequenced was PBMCs or a T cell subset sorted from them (not recorded which). This sequence was found in a man aged 18 to 29 who had mild COVID-19 (a few samples of this study predate the infection). Cell type and time point are not known. In DNA form, the CDR3 reads TGCGCCAGCAGTGGACAGGGCCACAATCAGCCCCAGCATTTT. This gives the protein CASSGQGHNQPQHF.